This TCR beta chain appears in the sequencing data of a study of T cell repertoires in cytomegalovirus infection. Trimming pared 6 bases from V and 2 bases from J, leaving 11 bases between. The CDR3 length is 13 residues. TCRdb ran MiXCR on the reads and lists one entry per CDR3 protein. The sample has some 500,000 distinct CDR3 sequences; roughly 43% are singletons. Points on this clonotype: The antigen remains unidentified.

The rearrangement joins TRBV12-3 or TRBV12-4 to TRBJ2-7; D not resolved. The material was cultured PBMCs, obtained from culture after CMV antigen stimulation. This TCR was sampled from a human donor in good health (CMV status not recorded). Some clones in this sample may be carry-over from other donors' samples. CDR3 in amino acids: CASSRDKPYEQYF. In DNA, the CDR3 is TGTGCCAGCAGCCGAGACAAACCCTACGAGCAGTACTTC.